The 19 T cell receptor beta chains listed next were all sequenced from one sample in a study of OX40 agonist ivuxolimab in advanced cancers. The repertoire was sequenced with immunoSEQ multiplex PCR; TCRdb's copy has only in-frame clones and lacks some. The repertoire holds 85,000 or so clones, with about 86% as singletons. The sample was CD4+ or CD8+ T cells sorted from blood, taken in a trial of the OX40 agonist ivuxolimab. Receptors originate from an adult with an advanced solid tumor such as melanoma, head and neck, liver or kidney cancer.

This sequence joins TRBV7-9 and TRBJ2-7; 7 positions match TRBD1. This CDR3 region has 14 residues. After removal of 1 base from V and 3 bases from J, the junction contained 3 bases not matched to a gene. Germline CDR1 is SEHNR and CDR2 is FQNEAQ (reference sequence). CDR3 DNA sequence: TGTGCCAGCAGCTTAGGGGACAGATACTACGAGCAGTACTTC. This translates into CASSLGDRYYEQYF.

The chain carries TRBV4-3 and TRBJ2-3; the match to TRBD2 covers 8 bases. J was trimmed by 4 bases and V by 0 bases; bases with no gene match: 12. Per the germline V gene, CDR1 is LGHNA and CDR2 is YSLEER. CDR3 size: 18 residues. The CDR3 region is CASSQDSGGQDAPDTQYF. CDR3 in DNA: TGCGCCAGCAGCCAAGATTCGGGAGGGCAGGACGCCCCAGATACGCAGTATTTT.

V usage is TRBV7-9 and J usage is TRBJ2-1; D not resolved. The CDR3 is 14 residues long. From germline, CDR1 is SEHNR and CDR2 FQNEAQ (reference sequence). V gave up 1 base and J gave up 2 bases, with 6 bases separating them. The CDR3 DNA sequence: TGTGCCAGCAGCTTAGTATGGGCCTACAATGAGCAGTTCTTC. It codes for CASSLVWAYNEQFF.

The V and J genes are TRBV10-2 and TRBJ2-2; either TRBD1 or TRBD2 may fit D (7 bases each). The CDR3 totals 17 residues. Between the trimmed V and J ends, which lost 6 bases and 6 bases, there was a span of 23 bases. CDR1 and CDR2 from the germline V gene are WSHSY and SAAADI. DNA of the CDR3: TGCGCCAGCAGCCTAGTACAGGGAGGGGGCCGAGCCGGGGAGCTGTTTTTT. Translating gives CASSLVQGGGRAGELFF.

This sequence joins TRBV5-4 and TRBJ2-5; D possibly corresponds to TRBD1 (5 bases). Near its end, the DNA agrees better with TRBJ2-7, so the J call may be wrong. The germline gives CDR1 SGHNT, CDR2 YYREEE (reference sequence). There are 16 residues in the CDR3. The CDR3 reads CASSLDRRQSFYEQYF. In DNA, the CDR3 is TGTGCCAGCAGCTTGGACAGGAGACAGTCGTTCTACGAGCAGTACTTC.

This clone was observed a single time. CDR3 DNA sequence: TGTGCCAGCAGCTTGGACAGGGGAGATTATAATTCACCCCTCCACTTT. Its translation is CASSLDRGDYNSPLHF. The chain recombines TRBV5-6 with TRBJ1-6; TRBD1 agrees at 7 bases. Germline lookup yields CDR1 SGHDT and CDR2 YYEEEE. With 0 bases clipped from V and 4 bases from J, the junction kept 4 bases outside the gene matches. The CDR3 is 16 amino acids.

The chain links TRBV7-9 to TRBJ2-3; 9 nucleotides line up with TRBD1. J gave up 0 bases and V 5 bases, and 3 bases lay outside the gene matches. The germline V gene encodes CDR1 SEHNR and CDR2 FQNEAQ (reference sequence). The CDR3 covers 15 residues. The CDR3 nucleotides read TGTGCCAGCAGCCTAGGGACAGGGAGCACAGATACGCAGTATTTT. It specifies CASSLGTGSTDTQYF.

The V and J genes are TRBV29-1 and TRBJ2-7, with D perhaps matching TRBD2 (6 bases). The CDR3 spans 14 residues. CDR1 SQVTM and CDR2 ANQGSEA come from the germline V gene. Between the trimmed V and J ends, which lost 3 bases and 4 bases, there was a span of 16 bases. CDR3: CSVDLGGGAYEQYF. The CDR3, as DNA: TGCAGCGTTGATCTCGGGGGTGGGGCGTACGAGCAGTACTTC.

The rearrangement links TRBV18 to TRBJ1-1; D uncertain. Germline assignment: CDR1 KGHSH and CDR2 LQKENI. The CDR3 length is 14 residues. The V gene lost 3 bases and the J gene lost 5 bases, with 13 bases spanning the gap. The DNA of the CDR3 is TGTGCCAGCTCACCCGGCGGGCGTAGGACTGAAGCTTTCTTT. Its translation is CASSPGGRRTEAFF.

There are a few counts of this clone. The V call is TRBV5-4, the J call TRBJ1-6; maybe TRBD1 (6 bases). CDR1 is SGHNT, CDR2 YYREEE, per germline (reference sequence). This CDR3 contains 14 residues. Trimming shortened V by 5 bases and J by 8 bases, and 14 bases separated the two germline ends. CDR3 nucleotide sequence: TGTGCCAGCAGTCTCGACAGGAATTATTCACCCCTCCACTTT. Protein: CASSLDRNYSPLHF.

The CDR3 DNA is TGTGCAAGTCGCTCCCCAGCCCAGGGAAAGCGGGAAAAACTGTTTTTT. Its protein is CASRSPAQGKREKLFF. The V and J genes are TRBV12-2 and TRBJ1-4. TRBV12-2 has pseudogene status. This CDR3 contains 16 residues.

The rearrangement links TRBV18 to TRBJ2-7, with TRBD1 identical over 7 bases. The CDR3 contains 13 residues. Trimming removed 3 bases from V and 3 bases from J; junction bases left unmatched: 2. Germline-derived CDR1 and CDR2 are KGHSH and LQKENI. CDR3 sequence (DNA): TGTGCCAGCTCACCGGGACAGCGCTACGAGCAGTACTTC. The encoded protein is CASSPGQRYEQYF.

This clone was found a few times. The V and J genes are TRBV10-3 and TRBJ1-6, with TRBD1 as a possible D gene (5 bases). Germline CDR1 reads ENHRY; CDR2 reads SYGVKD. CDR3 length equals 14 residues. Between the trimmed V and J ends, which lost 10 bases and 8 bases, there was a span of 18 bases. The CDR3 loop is CASGEGAFDSPLHF. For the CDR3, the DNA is TGTGCCAGCGGGGAAGGGGCCTTTGATTCACCCCTCCACTTT.

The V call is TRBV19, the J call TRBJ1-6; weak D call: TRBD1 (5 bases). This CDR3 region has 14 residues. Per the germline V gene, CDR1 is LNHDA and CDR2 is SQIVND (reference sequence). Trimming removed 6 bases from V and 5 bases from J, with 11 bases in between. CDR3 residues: CASRWAGNNSPLHF. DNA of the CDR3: TGTGCCAGTAGATGGGCAGGGAATAATTCACCCCTCCACTTT.

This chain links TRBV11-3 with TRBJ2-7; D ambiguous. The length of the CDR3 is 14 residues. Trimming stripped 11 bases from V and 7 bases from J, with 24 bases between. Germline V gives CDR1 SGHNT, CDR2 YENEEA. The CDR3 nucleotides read TGTGCCCCAGGTTGGCCGGAGCTCCTTCTTGAGCAGTACTTC. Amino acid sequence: CAPGWPELLLEQYF.

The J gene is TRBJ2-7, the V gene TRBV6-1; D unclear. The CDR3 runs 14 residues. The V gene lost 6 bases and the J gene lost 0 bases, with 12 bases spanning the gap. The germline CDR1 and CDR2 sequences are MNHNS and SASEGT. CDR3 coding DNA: TGTGCCAGCAGGGATGACGCAAGCTCCTACGAGCAGTACTTC. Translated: CASRDDASSYEQYF.

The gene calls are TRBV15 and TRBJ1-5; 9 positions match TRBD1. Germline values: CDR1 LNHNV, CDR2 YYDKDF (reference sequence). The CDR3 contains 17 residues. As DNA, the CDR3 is TGTGCAACCGCCCGGGGGACAGGGAGGAGTAGCAATCAGCCCCAGCATTTT. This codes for CATARGTGRSSNQPQHF.

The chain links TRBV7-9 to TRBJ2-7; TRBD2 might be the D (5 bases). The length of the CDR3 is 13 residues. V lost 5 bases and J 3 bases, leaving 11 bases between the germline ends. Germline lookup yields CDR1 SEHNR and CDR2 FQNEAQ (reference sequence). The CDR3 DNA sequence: TGTGCCAGCAGCATCGGGGTCGACTACGAGCAGTACTTC. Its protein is CASSIGVDYEQYF.

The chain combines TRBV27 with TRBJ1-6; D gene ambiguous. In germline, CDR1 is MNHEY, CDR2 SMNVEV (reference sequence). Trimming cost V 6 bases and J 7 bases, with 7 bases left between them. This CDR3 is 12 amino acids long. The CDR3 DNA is TGTGCCAGCAGCTTAATAAATTCACCCCTCCACTTT. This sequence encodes CASSLINSPLHF.